Listed below are T cell receptor beta chains from one sample, sequenced in a study of T cells in Graves' hyperthyroidism and ophthalmopathy. TCRdb passed the multiplex PCR reads through MiXCR, listing each CDR3 protein once. The table has 500,000 to 750,000 distinct CDR3 sequences, around 45% seen once. Sequencing input: peripheral blood or thyroid tissue (not recorded which). These receptor sequences come from a woman in her late teens or twenties with Graves' hyperthyroidism. Both conserved end residues are part of each CDR3. The D gene is left open where the match is weak. Where a row states a size, it is once, few, many or the class of an expanded clone; other rows omit it.

D gene: TRBD1; clone size: many; V gene: TRBV12-3/TRBV12-4; J gene: TRBJ1-2; CDR3 protein: CASRPTGGSGYTF; CDR3 DNA: TGTGCCAGCAGGCCGACAGGGGGCTCTGGCTACACCTTC
D gene: NA; clone size: NA; V gene: TRBV12-5; J gene: TRBJ2-1; CDR3 protein: CASGSLRFSYNEQFF; CDR3 DNA: TGTGCTAGTGGTTCCCTTAGGTTCTCCTACAATGAGCAGTTCTTC
D gene: TRBD1; clone size: once; V gene: TRBV18; J gene: TRBJ1-2; CDR3 protein: CASSPSKGQGAWGYTF; CDR3 DNA: TGTGCCAGCTCACCATCGAAGGGACAGGGGGCCTGGGGCTACACCTTC
D gene: NA; clone size: NA; V gene: TRBV5-6; J gene: TRBJ2-7; CDR3 protein: CAGSWGDVLYEQYF; CDR3 DNA: TGTGCCGGCAGCTGGGGGGACGTCCTATACGAGCAGTACTTC
D gene: TRBD2; clone size: NA; V gene: TRBV12-3/TRBV12-4; J gene: TRBJ2-1; CDR3 protein: CASRLAGPYNEQFF; CDR3 DNA: TGTGCCAGCAGGTTAGCGGGACCCTACAATGAGCAGTTCTTC
D gene: TRBD1; clone size: many; V gene: TRBV12-3/TRBV12-4; J gene: TRBJ1-2; CDR3 protein: CASSPRGQGYGYTF; CDR3 DNA: TGTGCCAGCAGTCCCCGGGGACAGGGTTATGGCTACACCTTC
D gene: TRBD1; clone size: NA; V gene: TRBV29-1; J gene: TRBJ1-6; CDR3 protein: CSVAGDRDSPLHF; CDR3 DNA: TGCAGCGTTGCGGGGGACAGGGATTCACCCCTCCACTTT
D gene: NA; clone size: NA; V gene: TRBV4-2; J gene: TRBJ1-1; CDR3 protein: CASSRPQGGDTEAFF; CDR3 DNA: TGTGCCAGCAGCCGACCACAGGGAGGGGACACTGAAGCTTTCTTT
D gene: TRBD2; clone size: many; V gene: TRBV19; J gene: TRBJ2-7; CDR3 protein: CASSEAGPSYEQYF; CDR3 DNA: TGTGCCAGTAGTGAAGCGGGGCCCTCCTACGAGCAGTACTTC
D gene: TRBD1; clone size: NA; V gene: TRBV7-7; J gene: TRBJ2-7; CDR3 protein: CASSLGGRDEQYF; CDR3 DNA: TGTGCTAGCAGCTTAGGGGGCAGGGACGAGCAGTACTTC
D gene: NA; clone size: many; V gene: TRBV4-1; J gene: TRBJ2-7; CDR3 protein: CASSLGWDGSYEQYF; CDR3 DNA: TGCGCCAGCAGCCTAGGATGGGACGGATCCTACGAGCAGTACTTC
D gene: TRBD1; clone size: many; V gene: TRBV5-1; J gene: TRBJ2-2; CDR3 protein: CASSSLRGTGPGELFF; CDR3 DNA: TGCGCCAGCAGCTCCCTTCGAGGGACAGGGCCCGGGGAGCTGTTTTTT
D gene: TRBD2; clone size: NA; V gene: TRBV10-3; J gene: TRBJ2-2; CDR3 protein: CAISESRTSGRPFDDVLFF; CDR3 DNA: TGTGCCATCAGTGAGTCTCGGACTAGCGGGAGGCCCTTCGATGATGTGCTGTTTTTT
D gene: NA; clone size: many; V gene: TRBV12-3/TRBV12-4; J gene: TRBJ1-5; CDR3 protein: CASSLRYSSNQPQHF; CDR3 DNA: TGTGCCAGCAGTTTAAGGTACAGTAGCAATCAGCCCCAGCATTTT
D gene: NA; clone size: NA; V gene: TRBV12-3/TRBV12-4; J gene: TRBJ2-2; CDR3 protein: CASSPTGEGSGELFF; CDR3 DNA: TGTGCCAGCAGCCCTACGGGAGAAGGTAGCGGGGAGCTGTTTTTT
D gene: TRBD1; clone size: many; V gene: TRBV7-2; J gene: TRBJ2-7; CDR3 protein: CASSYWTGGAYEQYF; CDR3 DNA: TGTGCCAGCAGCTACTGGACAGGGGGAGCCTACGAGCAGTACTTC
D gene: TRBD2; clone size: many; V gene: TRBV11-2; J gene: TRBJ2-7; CDR3 protein: CASSLGPAGGTYEQYF; CDR3 DNA: TGTGCCAGCAGCTTAGGTCCAGCGGGAGGTACCTACGAGCAGTACTTC
D gene: NA; clone size: NA; V gene: TRBV4-1; J gene: TRBJ2-5; CDR3 protein: CASSDLPGGEETQYF; CDR3 DNA: TGCGCCAGCAGCGATCTACCGGGGGGCGAAGAGACCCAGTACTTC
D gene: TRBD1; clone size: NA; V gene: TRBV15; J gene: TRBJ1-2; CDR3 protein: CAPGQGAIGYTF; CDR3 DNA: TGTGCTCCCGGACAGGGGGCTATTGGCTACACCTTC
D gene: NA; clone size: NA; V gene: TRBV29-1; J gene: TRBJ1-2; CDR3 protein: CSVLQDSDYGYTF; CDR3 DNA: TGCAGTGTCCTACAGGACTCGGACTATGGCTACACCTTC
D gene: TRBD1; clone size: many; V gene: TRBV6-1; J gene: TRBJ2-3; CDR3 protein: CASSEATGGADTQYF; CDR3 DNA: TGTGCCAGCAGTGAAGCAACAGGGGGCGCAGATACGCAGTATTTT
D gene: TRBD1; clone size: NA; V gene: TRBV20-1; J gene: TRBJ1-1; CDR3 protein: CSLLRDRGSAEAFF; CDR3 DNA: TGCAGCCTGCTACGGGACAGGGGAAGCGCTGAAGCTTTCTTT
D gene: TRBD1; clone size: many; V gene: TRBV10-2; J gene: TRBJ2-2; CDR3 protein: CASSLDRVGTGELFF; CDR3 DNA: TGCGCCAGCAGTTTGGACAGGGTCGGCACCGGGGAGCTGTTTTTT